The entry that follows covers one T cell receptor (beta chain) sequence. As yet, its antigen is unknown. This sample is part of a study of cytomegalovirus exposure and HLA in healthy donors. General study points: The study flagged some 170 TCR beta chains as cytomegalovirus-associated.

PCR primers comprised 60 Vbeta and 13 Jbeta primers. Clones were sequenced by immunoSEQ multiplex PCR, and TCRdb holds only the in-frame ones, with some missing. Reported are 140,000 to 150,000 clones; the ten largest clones contain approximately 1%. This clonotype originated in a male donor in good health and CMV-seronegative. Sequencing was done on a sample of PBMCs.

The DNA for the CDR3 is TGCGCCAGCAGCTTGGTGGGGGGAGATCACGACGAGCAGTACTTC. Encoded protein: CASSLVGGDHDEQYF. The chain has TRBV5-1 and TRBJ2-7; perhaps TRBD2 as D (6 bases). Germline V lookup: CDR1 SGHRS, CDR2 YFSETQ. CDR3 length: 15 amino acids. Trimming removed 0 bases from V and 5 bases from J, with 15 bases in between.